The next 31 T cell receptor beta chains were all read from a single sample in a study of post-analysis software for immune sequencing data. Study outcomes and limitations: Five TRBV segments, including TRBV5-6, TRBV5-1 and TRBV20-1, were more frequent in patients than controls.

Unique molecular identifiers were built into the TCR beta cDNA libraries. TCRdb fed the PCR reads into MiXCR, producing one record per CDR3 protein. The sample gives some 370,000 distinct CDR3 sequences, around 33% of which show up once; about an eighth is in the top ten. No antigens are known for them. Input material: blood. The source is a girl aged 10 to 17 with multiple sclerosis.

The V call is TRBV4-1, the J call TRBJ1-1; the match to TRBD1 covers 7 bases. Germline V gene lookup returns CDR1 MGHRA and CDR2 YSYEKL. The CDR3 loop spans 14 amino acids. V lost 4 bases and J lost 6; bases outside the gene matches: 8. CDR3 in DNA: TGCGCCAGCAGCCCACGACAGGGTACCGCTGAAGCTTTCTTT. This encodes CASSPRQGTAEAFF.

This sequence joins TRBV4-1 and TRBJ2-1; D may correspond to TRBD1 or TRBD2 (6 bases each). The CDR3 runs 15 residues. From germline, CDR1 is MGHRA and CDR2 YSYEKL. Trimming pared 0 bases from V and 7 bases from J, leaving 13 bases between. The CDR3 region is CASSQEPGAGNEQFF. The CDR3 DNA reads TGCGCCAGCAGCCAAGAGCCGGGGGCAGGGAATGAGCAGTTCTTC.

This clonotype was detected only a few times. J is TRBJ2-1 and V is TRBV29-1; the match to TRBD1 covers 11 bases. V shed 3 bases, J shed 8 bases, and the junction held 6 bases outside the gene matches. Germline V gene sequence: CDR1 SQVTM, CDR2 ANQGSEA. There are 14 residues in the CDR3. The CDR3 DNA is TGCAGCGTTGAGGGGGGACAGGGGGTCTATGAGCAGTTCTTC. Protein: CSVEGGQGVYEQFF.

The chain uses TRBV5-1 and TRBJ2-4, with D perhaps matching TRBD2 (6 bases). The end of the DNA fits TRBJ2-5 better, so the J call may be wrong. Germline V gene sequence: CDR1 SGHRS, CDR2 YFSETQ. The CDR3 contains 14 residues. DNA for the CDR3: TGCGCCAGCAGCTTGAAGGCGGGGCAAGAGACCCAGTACTTC. Encoded protein: CASSLKAGQETQYF.

This clonotype was counted a single time. This rearrangement joins TRBV9 to TRBJ2-1, with D perhaps TRBD2 (6 bases). V was trimmed by 0 bases and J by 13 bases, leaving 14 bases between them. The CDR3 consists of 13 residues. Germline CDR1 SGDLS, CDR2 YYNGEE. This chain's CDR3 is CASSVGGEETQFF. The CDR3 nucleotides read TGTGCCAGCAGCGTAGGCGGGGAAGAGACCCAGTTCTTC. The full variable domain, rest sourced from reference TRBV9 and TRBJ2-1, is DSGVTQTPKHLITATGQRVTLRCSPRSGDLSVYWYQQSLDQGLQFLIQYYNGEERAKGNILERFSAQQFPDLHSELNLSSLELGDSALYFCASSVGGEETQFFGPGTRLTVL.

V is TRBV12-3 or TRBV12-4 and J is TRBJ1-5; D gene uncertain. Deletions cut 4 bases from V and 0 bases from J, with 13 bases between. This CDR3 is 16 amino acids long. The CDR3 DNA is TGTGCCAGCAGTTCCGACGGTGAATTTAGCAATCAGCCCCAGCATTTT. Translated: CASSSDGEFSNQPQHF.

The chain carries TRBV20-1 and TRBJ1-1, with TRBD1 matching over 7 bases. Per the germline V gene, CDR1 is DFQATT and CDR2 is SNEGSKA (reference sequence). V shed 1 base and J 6 bases; nucleotides not matched to a gene: 5. The CDR3 loop spans 13 amino acids. CDR3 bases: TGCAGTGCTAGAGGGCAGGGGGGCCCTGAAGCTTTCTTT. It translates to CSARGQGGPEAFF.

This chain uses TRBV4-1 with TRBJ2-3; 7 nucleotides agree with TRBD2. Germline V CDR1 and CDR2: MGHRA, YSYEKL. The ends lost 4 bases at V and 1 base at J; junction bases unmatched: 11. The CDR3 has 17 amino acids. CDR3 DNA: TGCGCCAGCAGCCTCCTCCGGGGAGGGCCCCGCACAGATACGCAGTATTTT. Protein sequence: CASSLLRGGPRTDTQYF.

This clonotype was recorded a few times. The CDR3 loop is CASSRRDRALGSSYEQYF. In DNA form, the CDR3 reads TGTGCCAGCAGCCGCCGGGACAGGGCCTTGGGGAGCTCCTACGAGCAGTACTTC. The rearrangement links TRBV5-5 to TRBJ2-7, with 9 bases matching TRBD1. CDR3 size: 18 residues. Germline-derived CDR1 and CDR2 are SGHKS and YYEKEE (reference sequence). V gave up 4 bases and J gave up 0 bases; unmatched junction bases: 14.

This chain connects TRBV7-8 to TRBJ1-4; 8 bases align to TRBD1. Germline assignment: CDR1 SGHVS and CDR2 FQNEAQ. The CDR3 length is 15 residues. The V segment lost 4 bases and the J segment 6 bases; nucleotides outside the gene matches: 7. The DNA of the CDR3 is TGTGCCAGCAGCTCCAGGACAGGGAGGGATGAAAAACTGTTTTTT. Protein sequence: CASSSRTGRDEKLFF.

The chain combines TRBV27 with TRBJ1-1; no firm D call. The germline CDR1 and CDR2 sequences are MNHEY and SMNVEV (reference sequence). Trimming removed 3 bases from V and 1 base from J, with 9 bases in between. The CDR3 loop spans 14 amino acids. For the CDR3, the DNA is TGTGCCAGCAGTTTGGGGAGATGGAACACTGAAGCTTTCTTT. It yields the protein CASSLGRWNTEAFF.

The rearrangement joins TRBV7-2 to TRBJ1-5; perhaps TRBD1 as D (6 bases). The CDR3 spans 16 residues. The V and J ends lost 3 bases and 4 bases respectively, with 16 bases between them. Per germline, CDR1 SGHTA and CDR2 FQGNSA. The CDR3 DNA reads TGTGCCAGCAGCTTGACTGCGGACAGATGGAATCAGCCCCAGCATTTT. Translation gives CASSLTADRWNQPQHF.

This chain joins TRBV20-1 and TRBJ2-5, with TRBD2 matching over 10 bases. CDR3 size: 13 residues. The ends lost 0 bases at V and 13 bases at J; junction bases unmatched: 8. CDR1 and CDR2 (germline): DFQATT, SNEGSKA (reference sequence). CDR3 sequence reads: CSARDLAGVALYF. The CDR3 DNA follows: TGCAGTGCTAGAGACCTAGCGGGGGTAGCCCTGTACTTC.

CDR3 in amino acids: CASSRKDRDNQPQHF. The CDR3 DNA is TGTGCCAGTAGTAGAAAGGACAGGGACAATCAGCCCCAGCATTTT. V gene TRBV19 combines with J gene TRBJ1-5, with TRBD1 matching 8 bases. From germline, CDR1 is LNHDA and CDR2 SQIVND (reference sequence). The V segment lost 4 bases and the J segment 3 bases; nucleotides outside the gene matches: 5. The CDR3 consists of 15 residues.

Only a few counts were recorded for this clonotype. J is TRBJ2-1 and V is TRBV2; no definite D call. Germline lookup yields CDR1 SNHLY and CDR2 FYNNEI. Trimming removed 2 bases from V and 4 bases from J, with 12 bases in between. The CDR3 runs to 15 residues. The CDR3 spells CASSESRGFYNEQFF. The CDR3 DNA reads as TGTGCCAGCAGTGAATCCCGCGGATTTTACAATGAGCAGTTCTTC.

The J gene is TRBJ2-1, the V gene TRBV27, with TRBD2 matching over 11 bases. The CDR3 totals 15 residues. Unmatched junction bases numbered 6, after V lost 3 bases and J lost 8 bases. The germline V gene has CDR1 MNHEY and CDR2 SMNVEV (reference sequence). The CDR3 protein is CASSFHSGGAYEQFF. The DNA of the CDR3 is TGTGCCAGCAGTTTCCATAGCGGGGGGGCCTATGAGCAGTTCTTC.

This clonotype was seen just once. CDR3 protein: CASSVGETERYGYTF. For the CDR3, the DNA is TGTGCCAGCAGCGTAGGAGAGACAGAAAGGTATGGCTACACCTTC. The chain is built from TRBV9 and TRBJ1-2; perhaps TRBD1 as D (5 bases). V lost 0 bases to trimming and J lost 5 bases, with 14 bases between them. CDR1 is SGDLS, CDR2 YYNGEE, per germline. The CDR3 covers 15 residues. Combining the CDR3 with reference TRBV9 and TRBJ1-2 gives the whole variable domain DSGVTQTPKHLITATGQRVTLRCSPRSGDLSVYWYQQSLDQGLQFLIQYYNGEERAKGNILERFSAQQFPDLHSELNLSSLELGDSALYFCASSVGETERYGYTFGSGTRLTVV.

This clonotype was picked up a small number of times. The rearrangement uses TRBV5-1 and TRBJ2-5, with TRBD1 matching over 9 bases. Trimming took 0 bases from V and 6 from J; bases not matched to a gene: 9. Germline V gene sequence: CDR1 SGHRS, CDR2 YFSETQ. The CDR3 spans 16 residues. The CDR3 region is CASSLAVGTGTQTQYF. The CDR3 DNA reads TGCGCCAGCAGCTTGGCCGTAGGGACAGGGACACAGACCCAGTACTTC.

The chain has TRBV25-1 and TRBJ2-4, with D possibly matching TRBD2 (5 bases). Germline V CDR1 and CDR2: MGHDK, SYGVNS. Trimming stripped 3 bases from V and 5 bases from J, with 14 bases between. The CDR3 is made up of 15 amino acids. The CDR3 here is CASSEAAEAENIQYF. The CDR3 nucleotides read TGTGCCAGCAGTGAGGCCGCGGAGGCGGAAAACATTCAGTACTTC.

The rearrangement links TRBV5-1 to TRBJ2-3; TRBD1 agrees at 10 bases. The CDR3 is made up of 14 amino acids. Germline values: CDR1 SGHRS, CDR2 YFSETQ. V lost 4 bases to trimming and J lost 7 bases; unmatched junction nucleotides: 6. Here the CDR3 reads CASSQGDRGNTQYF. Here the CDR3 DNA reads TGCGCCAGCAGCCAAGGGGACAGGGGAAATACGCAGTATTTT. Variable domain in full (rest from reference TRBV5-1 and TRBJ2-3): KAGVTQTPRYLIKTRGQQVTLSCSPISGHRSVSWYQQTPGQGLQFLFEYFSETQRNKGNFPGRFSGRQFSNSRSEMNVSTLELGDSALYLCASSQGDRGNTQYFGPGTRLTVL.

This clonotype was counted ten times or more. The genes are TRBV5-1 and TRBJ2-3; D possibly uses TRBD1 or TRBD2 (5 bases each). In germline, CDR1 is SGHRS, CDR2 YFSETQ. This CDR3 spans 14 amino acids. Trimming removed 0 bases at V and 6 bases at J, with 11 bases between. Here the CDR3 reads CASSLGDHRDTQYF. CDR3 in DNA: TGCGCCAGCAGCTTGGGGGACCACCGGGATACGCAGTATTTT.

This clonotype came up a few times. The chain couples TRBV6-5 to TRBJ1-2, with 10 bases that match TRBD1. The length of the CDR3 is 14 residues. After removal of 7 bases from V and 5 bases from J, the junction contained 7 bases not matched to a gene. CDR1 is MNHEY and CDR2 is SVGAGI in the germline V gene. The CDR3 DNA reads TGTGCCAGCACCTACCGACAGGGGGCTTATGGCTACACCTTC. Translated, it gives CASTYRQGAYGYTF.

V gene TRBV29-1 combines with J gene TRBJ2-7, with TRBD2 as a possible D gene (5 bases). TRBJ2-5 matches the DNA end more closely, so the J call is doubtful. In germline, CDR1 is SQVTM, CDR2 ANQGSEA. The length of the CDR3 is 13 residues. CDR3 DNA: TGCAGCGTTGGGAGAGGGCTAATGGAGACCCAGTACTTC. This sequence encodes CSVGRGLMETQYF.

This clonotype was counted only a few times. J is TRBJ2-1 and V is TRBV7-2; D is undetermined. CDR1 SGHTA and CDR2 FQGNSA come from the germline V gene. V was trimmed by 5 bases and J by 8 bases, leaving 16 bases between them. The CDR3 loop spans 14 amino acids. DNA of the CDR3: TGTGCCAGCAGCCAGCCGCCGTTATTAGATGAGCAGTTCTTC. Its protein product is CASSQPPLLDEQFF.

A few counts support this clonotype. The chain recombines TRBV20-1 with TRBJ2-7; D gene unclear. The CDR3 sequence is 14 residues long. Trimming cost V 4 bases and J 0 bases, with 13 bases left between them. The germline gives CDR1 DFQATT, CDR2 SNEGSKA (reference sequence). CDR3 DNA sequence: TGCAGTGCTACAGGTATAAAAAGCTCCTACGAGCAGTACTTC. It specifies CSATGIKSSYEQYF.

The V and J genes are TRBV5-1 and TRBJ2-1; D is undetermined. In germline, CDR1 is SGHRS, CDR2 YFSETQ. This CDR3 comprises 14 residues. V gave up 0 bases and J gave up 7 bases, with 11 bases separating them. The CDR3: CASSLGNTTNEQFF. The CDR3 nucleotides read TGCGCCAGCAGCTTGGGTAACACGACGAATGAGCAGTTCTTC.

In its sample, this clonotype was seen a few times. The V gene is TRBV2, the J gene TRBJ1-2; D not certain. The CDR3 has 14 residues. V shed 2 bases and J shed 6 bases, with 13 bases lying between them. The germline V gene has CDR1 SNHLY and CDR2 FYNNEI. As DNA, the CDR3 is TGTGCCAGCAGTGAAAGGAGAGACTTCGATGGCTACACCTTC. Encoded protein: CASSERRDFDGYTF.

The V call is TRBV27, the J call TRBJ2-3; D is ambiguous. With 5 bases removed from V and 3 bases from J, the gap between germline ends came to 15 bases. Germline V gene data show CDR1 as MNHEY and CDR2 as SMNVEV (reference sequence). The CDR3 totals 15 residues. The CDR3 nucleotides read TGTGCCAGCAGTGGAACGGCTCTACCGACAGATACGCAGTATTTT. This codes for CASSGTALPTDTQYF.

This chain joins TRBV20-1 and TRBJ2-5, with a tentative D call TRBD1 (6 bases). CDR3 length equals 15 residues. The V end lost 3 bases, the J end lost 5 bases, and 19 bases lay between the germline ends. Germline V lookup: CDR1 DFQATT, CDR2 SNEGSKA (reference sequence). CDR3 in amino acids: CSARATGYSKETQYF. In DNA, the CDR3 is TGCAGTGCTAGGGCAACAGGGTACTCGAAGGAGACCCAGTACTTC.

The V call is TRBV7-2, the J call TRBJ2-7, with D perhaps matching TRBD1 (5 bases). This CDR3 comprises 15 residues. Germline-derived CDR1 and CDR2 are SGHTA and FQGNSA. V lost 3 bases and J 5 bases, leaving 17 bases between the germline ends. CDR3 DNA: TGTGCCAGCAGCTTCCGTGGTGCAGGGATGAACGAGCAGTACTTC. It codes for CASSFRGAGMNEQYF.

The chain recombines TRBV4-2 with TRBJ2-3; D is ambiguous. V gave up 0 bases and J gave up 0 bases, with 10 bases separating them. The CDR3 covers 16 residues. Germline V gene data show CDR1 as LGHNA and CDR2 as YNFKEQ. This chain's CDR3 is CASSQDETASTDTQYF. As DNA, the CDR3 is TGTGCCAGCAGCCAAGATGAAACAGCTAGCACAGATACGCAGTATTTT.